These T cell receptor beta chains were read from a single sample in a study of T cells after yellow fever vaccination. In TCRdb, the 5' RACE reads were re-called with MiXCR into one record per CDR3 protein. The sample carries some 350,000 distinct CDR3 sequences, approximately 4% recorded once. Source: PBMCs, taken 5 days after the yellow fever booster vaccination. The receptor set was obtained from a man aged 18 to 29 who received the YFV17D yellow fever vaccine. The CDR3 runs from the conserved cysteine through the conserved F or W. Each record gives: V gene, J gene, clone size, D gene, CDR3 protein, CDR3 DNA. The D gene is left open where the match is weak. A clone size is listed for some rows: how often the clone was seen (once, few, many), or a class if it is expanded.

>TRBV6-2/TRBV6-3|TRBJ1-1|NA|NA
CASSSAAGVVTEAFF
TGTGCCAGCAGTTCCGCCGCGGGGGTGGTGACTGAAGCTTTCTTT
>TRBV5-1|TRBJ2-6|few|NA
CASSSWGGGANVLTF
TGCGCCAGCAGCTCCTGGGGCGGTGGGGCCAACGTCCTGACTTTC
>TRBV7-6|TRBJ1-1|few|NA
CASSLDGTNTEAFF
TGTGCCAGCAGCTTAGACGGGACGAACACTGAAGCTTTCTTT
>TRBV10-2|TRBJ1-1|many|NA
CASSEDVGQGNTEAFF
TGCGCCAGCAGTGAGGACGTCGGCCAGGGGAACACTGAAGCTTTCTTT
>TRBV4-1|TRBJ2-2|NA|NA
CASSQDWRANTGELFF
TGCGCCAGCAGCCAAGATTGGAGGGCCAACACCGGGGAGCTGTTTTTT
>TRBV3-1|TRBJ2-3|few|NA
CASSQDGIGGTDTQYF
TGTGCCAGCAGCCAAGATGGTATAGGGGGCACAGATACGCAGTATTTT
>TRBV5-1|TRBJ2-1|few|NA
CASRLGIVRDEQFF
TGCGCCAGCCGGTTAGGGATAGTCCGGGATGAGCAGTTCTTC
>TRBV27|TRBJ2-3|many|NA
CASTPRARGTDTQYF
TGTGCCAGCACCCCCAGGGCCCGCGGGACAGATACGCAGTATTTT
>TRBV9|TRBJ2-3|many|NA
CASSEGGGGTDTQYF
TGTGCCAGCAGCGAGGGGGGGGGAGGCACAGATACGCAGTATTTT
>TRBV7-8|TRBJ2-1|NA|NA
CASSLSAGAWAPNEQFF
TGTGCCAGCAGCCTGAGTGCGGGCGCTTGGGCCCCCAATGAGCAGTTCTTC
>TRBV14|TRBJ2-5|many|NA
CASSPLSLETQYF
TGTGCCAGCAGCCCCTTGAGTTTAGAGACCCAGTACTTC
>TRBV12-3/TRBV12-4|TRBJ2-3|few|NA
CASTSGGMGTDTQYF
TGTGCCAGCACCTCAGGAGGAATGGGCACAGATACGCAGTATTTT
>TRBV27|TRBJ2-1|many|NA
CASSFLGGRVNEQFF
TGTGCCAGCAGTTTTTTGGGGGGCCGGGTCAATGAGCAGTTCTTC
>TRBV5-1|TRBJ2-5|many|NA
CASSFIPLGFQETQYF
TGCGCCAGCAGCTTCATTCCCCTTGGGTTCCAAGAGACCCAGTACTTC
>TRBV5-1|TRBJ2-3|few|NA
CASSLEQTSTDTQYF
TGCGCCAGCAGCTTGGAACAGACTAGCACAGATACGCAGTATTTT
>TRBV6-5|TRBJ2-5|many|NA
CASSSWQKETQYF
TGTGCCAGCAGTTCATGGCAGAAAGAGACCCAGTACTTC
>TRBV10-3|TRBJ2-6|many|NA
CASLNPGANVLTF
TGTGCCAGCTTAAACCCTGGGGCCAACGTCCTGACTTTC
>TRBV5-5|TRBJ1-2|NA|NA
CASTPALDGYTF
TGTGCCAGCACCCCGGCCCTAGATGGCTACACCTTC
>TRBV6-4|TRBJ2-1|many|NA
CASSRTEGRGEQFF
TGTGCCAGCAGTCGTACCGAGGGGCGAGGGGAGCAGTTCTTC
>TRBV20-1|TRBJ1-1|many|TRBD1
CSARHRGRSLTEAFF
TGCAGTGCGCGCCACAGGGGACGCTCACTCACTGAAGCTTTCTTT